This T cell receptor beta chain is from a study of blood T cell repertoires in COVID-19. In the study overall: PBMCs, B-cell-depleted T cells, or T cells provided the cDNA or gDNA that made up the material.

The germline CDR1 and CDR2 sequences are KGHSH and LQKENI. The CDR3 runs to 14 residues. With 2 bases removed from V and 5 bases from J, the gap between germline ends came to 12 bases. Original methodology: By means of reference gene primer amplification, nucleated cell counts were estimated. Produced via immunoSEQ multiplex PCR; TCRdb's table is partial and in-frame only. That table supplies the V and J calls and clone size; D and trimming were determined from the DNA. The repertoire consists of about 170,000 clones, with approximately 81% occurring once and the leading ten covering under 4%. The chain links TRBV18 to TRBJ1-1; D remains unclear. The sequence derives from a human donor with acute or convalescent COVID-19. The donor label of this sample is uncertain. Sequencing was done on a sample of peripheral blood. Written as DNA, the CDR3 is TGTGCCAGCTCACCAGATCCGGCGGGGACTGAAGCTTTCTTT. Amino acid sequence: CASSPDPAGTEAFF.